The clone carrying this T cell receptor beta chain was picked up one time. Its antigen is still unknown. Use of 60 Vbeta and 13 Jbeta primers characterized the PCR. TCRdb keeps only in-frame clones here, not all; method: immunoSEQ multiplex PCR. The sample carries under 200,000 clones, about 77% recorded once. The donors (healthy individuals) were bone marrow donors. This entry comes from a study of cytomegalovirus exposure and HLA in healthy donors. Study results and caveats: Previous analysis showed most TCR beta V segments were productive about 87% or about 30% of the time. Follow-up analysis seemed to connect common viral pathogens with several of the most significant clusters identified. Sequencing depth roughly uniform across donors was assumed in presence/absence analyses.

The CDR3 length is 13 residues. Per germline, CDR1 GTSNPN and CDR2 SVGIG (reference sequence). Trimming pared 4 bases from V and 7 bases from J, leaving 13 bases between. The receptor comes from a man aged 25 to 40 in good health and CMV-seronegative. The sample taken for sequencing was PBMCs. The chain couples TRBV30 to TRBJ2-2, with a possible D match to TRBD2 (5 bases). DNA of the CDR3: TGTGCCTGGACCTTACGAGGAGGCGGGGAGCTGTTTTTT. Translated, it gives CAWTLRGGGELFF.